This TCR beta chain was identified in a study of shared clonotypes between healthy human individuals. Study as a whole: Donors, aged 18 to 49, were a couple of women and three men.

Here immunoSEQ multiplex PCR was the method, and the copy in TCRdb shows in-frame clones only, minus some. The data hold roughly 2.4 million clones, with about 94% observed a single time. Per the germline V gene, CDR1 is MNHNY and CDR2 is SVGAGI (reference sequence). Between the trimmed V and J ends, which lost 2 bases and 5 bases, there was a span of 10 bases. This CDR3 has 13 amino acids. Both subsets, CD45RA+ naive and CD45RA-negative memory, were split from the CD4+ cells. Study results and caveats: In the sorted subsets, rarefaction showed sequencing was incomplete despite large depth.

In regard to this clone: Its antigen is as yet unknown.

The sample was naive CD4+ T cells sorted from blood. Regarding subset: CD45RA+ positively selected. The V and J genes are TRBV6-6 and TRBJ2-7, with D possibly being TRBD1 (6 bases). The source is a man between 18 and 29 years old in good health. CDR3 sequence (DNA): TGTGCCAGCAGTTACGACAGGAACAACGAGCAGTACTTC. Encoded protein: CASSYDRNNEQYF.